Presented here are 21 T cell receptor beta chains from one specimen sequenced in a study of shared clonotypes between healthy human individuals. CD8 cells regarded as naive lacked CD45RO, were positively chosen for CCR7, and omitted terminally differentiated effector memory CD45RA+ cells. Here immunoSEQ multiplex PCR was the method, and the copy in TCRdb shows in-frame clones only, minus some. The table has 750,000 to 1,000,000 clones, 92% seen once; the top ten hold approximately 25%. Material: naive CD8+ T cells sorted from blood. These receptors were taken from a man aged 25 to 40 in good health.

This clone occurred once. J is TRBJ2-7 and V is TRBV28; tentative D call: TRBD1 (7 bases). Germline V gene sequence: CDR1 MDHEN, CDR2 SYDVKM. The CDR3 spans 14 residues. Trimming stripped 7 bases from V and 2 bases from J, with 15 bases between. In DNA, the CDR3 is TGTGCCAGCAAGGGTGGCGGGACAGCCTACGAGCAGTACTTC. Its protein product is CASKGGGTAYEQYF.

This sequence joins TRBV7-9 and TRBJ1-1, with a tentative D call TRBD1 (5 bases). The CDR3 contains 15 residues. Trimming left V 4 bases short and J 3 bases short, with 15 bases between. Germline V CDR1 and CDR2: SEHNR, FQNEAQ (reference sequence). The CDR3 coding sequence is TGTGCCAGCAGCTCTTACGACAGAAGACACACTGAAGCTTTCTTT. Amino acids: CASSSYDRRHTEAFF.

The chain carries TRBV9 and TRBJ1-4; D perhaps matches TRBD1 (6 bases). The CDR3 contains 17 residues. Germline lookup yields CDR1 SGDLS and CDR2 YYNGEE. V was shortened by 3 bases and J by 2 bases, with 17 bases between the two germline ends. As DNA, the CDR3 is TGTGCCAGCAGCGCAAGTTTCAGGGGTCCGACTAATGAAAAACTGTTTTTT. It specifies CASSASFRGPTNEKLFF.

This rearrangement joins TRBV27 to TRBJ2-7; no reliable D call. Germline V gene sequence: CDR1 MNHEY, CDR2 SMNVEV (reference sequence). Trimming took 3 bases from V and 3 from J, leaving 9 bases between them. The CDR3 is made up of 13 amino acids. DNA of the CDR3: TGTGCCAGCAGTTTTGGCTCGCACTACGAGCAGTACTTC. Residues: CASSFGSHYEQYF.

The rearrangement links TRBV9 to TRBJ2-7; weak D call: TRBD2 (6 bases). CDR1 and CDR2 from the germline V gene are SGDLS and YYNGEE. The CDR3 loop spans 14 amino acids. The V end was cut by 4 bases, the J end by 0 bases, with 11 bases between. CDR3 amino acids: CASSPGDVSYEQYF. As DNA, the CDR3 is TGTGCCAGCAGCCCGGGGGACGTCTCCTACGAGCAGTACTTC.

J is TRBJ2-2 and V is TRBV7-6, with 10 nucleotides matching TRBD2. The V segment lost 1 base and the J segment 6 bases; nucleotides outside the gene matches: 5. The CDR3 spans 16 residues. Germline CDR1 and CDR2: SGHVS and FNYEAQ. CDR3 DNA: TGTGCCAGCAGCTTAGGGAGCGGGAGGGCTGCCGGGGAGCTGTTTTTT. Protein product: CASSLGSGRAAGELFF.

The V and J genes are TRBV5-1 and TRBJ2-2; tentatively, D is TRBD1 (6 bases). Germline-derived CDR1 and CDR2 are SGHRS and YFSETQ. The CDR3 consists of 19 residues. The V and J ends lost 0 bases and 1 base respectively, with 19 bases between them. In DNA, the CDR3 is TGCGCCAGCAGCTTGGCGCCCCATACAGGGATGCTGAACACCGGGGAGCTGTTTTTT. Its translation is CASSLAPHTGMLNTGELFF.

V and J are TRBV5-4 and TRBJ2-3; 13 bases map to TRBD2. V lost 4 bases to trimming and J lost 3 bases; unmatched junction nucleotides: 8. Germline lookup yields CDR1 SGHNT and CDR2 YYREEE (reference sequence). This CDR3 has 17 amino acids. The chain's CDR3 is CASSRLELAGGTDTQYF. CDR3 bases: TGTGCCAGCAGCCGACTCGAACTAGCGGGAGGGACAGATACGCAGTATTTT.

The chain has TRBV5-1 and TRBJ1-1; 7 bases match TRBD1. Germline CDR1 reads SGHRS; CDR2 reads YFSETQ. The CDR3 consists of 16 residues. J gave up 2 bases and V 1 base, and 8 bases lay outside the gene matches. The CDR3 DNA sequence: TGCGCCAGCAGCTTGAGAGGGGGCGCCATCAACACTGAAGCTTTCTTT. Amino acids: CASSLRGGAINTEAFF.

The chain joins TRBV7-9 to TRBJ1-5; D unclear. CDR3 length: 14 amino acids. V was cut by 3 bases and J by 6 bases, with 12 bases left in between. Germline CDR1 and CDR2: SEHNR and FQNEAQ (reference sequence). CDR3 amino acids: CASSFTEGSQPQHF. The CDR3 nucleotides read TGTGCCAGCAGCTTCACGGAGGGAAGTCAGCCCCAGCATTTT.

The J gene is TRBJ2-6, the V gene TRBV9; D is unclear. In germline, CDR1 is SGDLS, CDR2 YYNGEE. The CDR3 consists of 14 residues. V lost 3 bases, J lost 0 bases, and 4 bases lay in between. The CDR3 sequence is CASSGNSGANVLTF. The DNA for the CDR3 is TGTGCCAGCAGCGGGAACTCTGGGGCCAACGTCCTGACTTTC.

The V call is TRBV6-5, the J call TRBJ2-1; maybe TRBD2 (6 bases). In germline, CDR1 is MNHEY, CDR2 SVGAGI. The V gene lost 9 bases and the J gene lost 0 bases, with 12 bases spanning the gap. The CDR3 is 14 residues long. Written as DNA, the CDR3 is TGTGCCAGGTTCGGGAGCAGCTCCTACAATGAGCAGTTCTTC. It translates to CARFGSSSYNEQFF.

The chain combines TRBV28 with TRBJ2-1; TRBD2 matches 14 bases. V trimming: 5 bases; J trimming: 0 bases; junction bases outside the gene matches: 9. This CDR3 region has 19 residues. The germline CDR1 and CDR2 sequences are MDHEN and SYDVKM. CDR3 protein: CASSLMGLAGEYSYNEQFF. The CDR3 coding sequence is TGTGCCAGCAGTCTGATGGGACTAGCGGGAGAATACTCCTACAATGAGCAGTTCTTC.

This chain joins TRBV6-5 and TRBJ1-1, with D possibly being TRBD1 (6 bases). The CDR3 extends over 15 amino acids. The V gene lost 7 bases and the J gene lost 1 base, with 16 bases spanning the gap. CDR1 MNHEY and CDR2 SVGAGI come from the germline V gene. The CDR3 loop reads CASNPGGRGNTEAFF. Written as DNA, the CDR3 is TGTGCCAGCAACCCCGGGGGGCGAGGGAACACTGAAGCTTTCTTT.

The V gene is TRBV13, the J gene TRBJ1-3, with D tentatively TRBD1 (6 bases). Germline V gene sequence: CDR1 PRHDT, CDR2 FYEKMQ (reference sequence). The CDR3 covers 18 residues. Trimming removed 0 bases at V and 0 bases at J, with 15 bases between. CDR3 in amino acids: CASSLGPGGYRSGNTIYF. In DNA, the CDR3 is TGTGCCAGCAGCTTAGGTCCCGGGGGCTACCGCTCTGGAAACACCATATATTTT.

The chain employs TRBV28 and TRBJ2-2, with 9 positions matching TRBD2. Looked up from germline, CDR1 is MDHEN and CDR2 is SYDVKM. Germline trimming cut 6 bases from V and 2 bases from J; bases unmatched to any gene: 7. CDR3 length: 16 amino acids. Here the CDR3 DNA reads TGTGCCAGCAGCCCGTTTCTAGCGGGAAACACCGGGGAGCTGTTTTTT. Translation gives CASSPFLAGNTGELFF.

The chain has TRBV11-2 and TRBJ2-1, with 15 bases lining up with TRBD2. Germline loops: CDR1 SGHAT, CDR2 FQNNGV. Trimming took 5 bases from V and 8 from J; bases not matched to a gene: 4. The CDR3 covers 15 residues. CDR3 sequence reads: CASSQGTSGRYEQFF. Written as DNA, the CDR3 is TGTGCCAGCAGCCAAGGGACTAGCGGGAGGTATGAGCAGTTCTTC. The full variable domain, with the rest looked up from reference TRBV11-2 and TRBJ2-1, is EAGVAQSPRYKIIEKRQSVAFWCNPISGHATLYWYQQILGQGPKLLIQFQNNGVVDDSQLPKDRFSAERLKGVDSTLKIQPAKLEDSAVYLCASSQGTSGRYEQFFGPGTRLTVL.

The rearrangement joins TRBV11-2 to TRBJ2-2; D remains unclear. This CDR3 region has 14 residues. V was clipped by 1 base and J by 3 bases, with 6 bases between them. Germline V gene lookup returns CDR1 SGHAT and CDR2 FQNNGV. CDR3 in amino acids: CASSLAPDTGELFF. CDR3 DNA sequence: TGTGCCAGCAGCTTAGCCCCGGACACCGGGGAGCTGTTTTTT.

This sequence joins TRBV15 and TRBJ2-1, with D tentatively TRBD2 (5 bases). This CDR3 comprises 13 residues. Trimming took 5 bases from V and 7 from J, leaving 12 bases between them. Germline V CDR1 and CDR2: LNHNV, YYDKDF (reference sequence). The CDR3 region is CATSADRRNEQFF. The CDR3 nucleotides are TGTGCCACCAGCGCCGACCGGAGGAATGAGCAGTTCTTC.

This rearrangement joins TRBV5-1 to TRBJ2-3, with D perhaps TRBD1 (6 bases). V was clipped by 2 bases and J by 0 bases, with 10 bases between them. CDR1 is SGHRS, CDR2 YFSETQ, per germline. The CDR3 is 15 residues long. Here the CDR3 reads CASSLFTGSTDTQYF. Here the CDR3 DNA reads TGCGCCAGCAGCTTATTTACAGGGAGCACAGATACGCAGTATTTT.

The chain uses TRBV5-4 and TRBJ2-3; 7 nucleotides match TRBD1. The ends lost 4 bases at V and 1 base at J; junction bases unmatched: 6. This CDR3 contains 15 residues. The germline gives CDR1 SGHNT, CDR2 YYREEE (reference sequence). The CDR3 sequence: CASSARQGGTDTQYF. The CDR3 region has the DNA TGTGCCAGCAGCGCAAGACAGGGAGGCACAGATACGCAGTATTTT.